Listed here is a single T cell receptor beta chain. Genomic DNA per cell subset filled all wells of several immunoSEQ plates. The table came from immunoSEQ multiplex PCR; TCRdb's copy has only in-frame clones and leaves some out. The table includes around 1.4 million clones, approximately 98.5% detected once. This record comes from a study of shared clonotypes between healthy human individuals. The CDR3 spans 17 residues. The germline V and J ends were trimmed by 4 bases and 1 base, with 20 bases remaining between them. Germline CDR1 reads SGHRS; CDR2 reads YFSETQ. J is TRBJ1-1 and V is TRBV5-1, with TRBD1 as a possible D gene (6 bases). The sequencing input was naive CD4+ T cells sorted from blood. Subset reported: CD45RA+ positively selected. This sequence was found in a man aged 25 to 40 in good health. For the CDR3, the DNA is TGCGCCAGCAGCCCGGGGAGGGGGTCCTATGCGAACACTGAAGCTTTCTTT. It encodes CASSPGRGSYANTEAFF.